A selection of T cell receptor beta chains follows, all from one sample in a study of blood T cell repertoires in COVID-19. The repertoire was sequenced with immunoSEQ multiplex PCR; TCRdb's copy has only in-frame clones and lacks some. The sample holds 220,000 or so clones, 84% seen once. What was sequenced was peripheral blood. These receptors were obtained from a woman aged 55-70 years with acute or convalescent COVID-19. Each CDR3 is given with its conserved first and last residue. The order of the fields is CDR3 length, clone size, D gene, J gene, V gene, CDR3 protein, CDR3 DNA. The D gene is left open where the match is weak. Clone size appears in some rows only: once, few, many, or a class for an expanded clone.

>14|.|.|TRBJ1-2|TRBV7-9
CASSLLRGPYGYTF
TGTGCCAGCAGTCTATTGCGGGGGCCCTATGGCTACACCTTC
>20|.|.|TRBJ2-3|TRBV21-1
CASSDRTPPRTGVSTDTQYF
TGTGCCAGCAGCGACAGGACGCCGCCAAGGACAGGGGTTAGCACAGATACGCAGTATTTT
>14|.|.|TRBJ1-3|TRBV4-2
CASSQTLGGNTIYF
TGTGCCAGCTCCCAGACTTTAGGAGGAAACACCATATATTTT
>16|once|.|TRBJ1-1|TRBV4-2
CASSQDRGVMNTEAFF
TGTGCCAGCAGCCAAGATCGCGGGGTTATGAACACTGAAGCTTTCTTT
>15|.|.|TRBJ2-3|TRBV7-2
CASSLAQGRSDTQYF
TGTGCCAGCAGCTTAGCACAGGGAAGGTCAGATACGCAGTATTTT
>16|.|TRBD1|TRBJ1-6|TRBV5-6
CASSGQTGAGNSPLHF
TGTGCCAGCAGCGGACAGACAGGGGCTGGTAATTCACCCCTCCACTTT
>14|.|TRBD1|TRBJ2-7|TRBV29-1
CSASPGQGLGEQYF
TGCAGCGCCAGCCCGGGACAGGGGTTGGGGGAGCAGTACTTC
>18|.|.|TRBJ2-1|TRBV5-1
CASSLPIRRTENHNEQFF
TGCGCCAGCAGCTTGCCTATTCGTCGCACAGAGAATCACAATGAGCAGTTCTTC
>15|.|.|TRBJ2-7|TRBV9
CASSVNSQGIDEQYF
TGTGCCAGCAGCGTAAACAGTCAGGGTATCGACGAGCAGTACTTC
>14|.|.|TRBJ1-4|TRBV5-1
CASSFGQPNEKLFF
TGCGCCAGCAGCTTTGGACAACCTAATGAAAAACTGTTTTTT
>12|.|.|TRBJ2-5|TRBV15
CATSTIQETQYF
TGTGCCACCAGCACCATCCAAGAGACCCAGTACTTC
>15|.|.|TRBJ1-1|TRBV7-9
CASSSNRDRAAEAFF
TGTGCCAGCAGCTCTAACAGGGACCGGGCCGCTGAAGCTTTCTTT
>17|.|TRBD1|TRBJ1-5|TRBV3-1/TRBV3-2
CASSQSPLTGAGQPQHF
TGTGCCAGCAGCCAAAGCCCCCTGACAGGGGCCGGGCAGCCCCAGCATTTT
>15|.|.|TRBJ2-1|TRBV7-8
CASTLRVSSYNEQFF
TGTGCCAGCACCTTGCGGGTTAGCTCCTACAATGAGCAGTTCTTC
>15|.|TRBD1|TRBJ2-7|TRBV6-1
CASSEWGTVMYEQYF
TGTGCCAGCAGTGAATGGGGGACAGTTATGTACGAGCAGTACTTC
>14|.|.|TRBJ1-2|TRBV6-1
CASSDIGADYGYTF
TGTGCCAGCAGTGATATTGGGGCCGACTATGGCTACACCTTC
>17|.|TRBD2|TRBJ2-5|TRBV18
CASSRTGTSGAQETQYF
TGTGCCAGCTCACGCACCGGGACTAGCGGGGCCCAAGAGACCCAGTACTTC
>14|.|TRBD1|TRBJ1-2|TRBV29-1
CSVEVWTGGYGYTF
TGCAGCGTTGAAGTCTGGACAGGGGGCTATGGCTACACCTTC
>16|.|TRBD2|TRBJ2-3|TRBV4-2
CASSQDGLAGPDTQYF
TGTGCCAGCAGCCAAGATGGACTAGCGGGGCCAGATACGCAGTATTTT
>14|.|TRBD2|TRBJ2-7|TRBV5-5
CASSPSSGAYEQYF
TGTGCCAGCAGCCCCTCTAGCGGGGCCTACGAGCAGTACTTC
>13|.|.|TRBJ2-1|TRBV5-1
CASSFSGYNEQFF
TGCGCCAGCAGCTTTAGCGGCTACAATGAGCAGTTCTTC
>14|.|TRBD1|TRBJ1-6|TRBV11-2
CASSPGQDNSPLHF
TGTGCCAGCAGTCCGGGACAGGATAATTCACCCCTCCACTTT
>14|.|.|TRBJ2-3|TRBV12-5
CARAGFYRTDTQYF
TGTGCTAGAGCCGGGTTCTACAGGACAGATACGCAGTATTTT
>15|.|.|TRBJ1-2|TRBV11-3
CASSPYDRDNYGYTF
TGTGCCAGCAGCCCATATGACAGAGATAACTATGGCTACACCTTC
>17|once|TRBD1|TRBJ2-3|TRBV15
CATSPRRTGGTTDTQYF
TGTGCCACCAGCCCCCGGAGGACAGGGGGAACCACAGATACGCAGTATTTT
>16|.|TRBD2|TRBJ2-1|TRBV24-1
CATSTTSGGRGNEQFF
TGTGCCACCAGCACGACTAGCGGGGGCCGGGGTAATGAGCAGTTCTTC
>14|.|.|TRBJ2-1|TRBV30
CAWSVVQIYNEQFF
TGTGCCTGGAGTGTTGTACAGATTTACAATGAGCAGTTCTTC
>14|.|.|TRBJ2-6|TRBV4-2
CASSQDSRGGSMTF
TGTGCCAGCAGCCAAGATAGTCGGGGAGGATCCATGACTTTC
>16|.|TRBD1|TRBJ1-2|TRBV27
CASRPRGGQGGYGYTF
TGTGCCAGCAGACCTCGGGGGGGACAGGGAGGCTACGGCTACACCTTC
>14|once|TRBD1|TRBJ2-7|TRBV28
CASSRTGFTYEQYF
TGTGCCAGCAGCAGGACAGGATTTACCTACGAGCAGTACTTC
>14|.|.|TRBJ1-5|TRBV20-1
CSASLGRTNQPQHF
TGCAGTGCTAGTTTGGGGAGGACCAATCAGCCCCAGCATTTT
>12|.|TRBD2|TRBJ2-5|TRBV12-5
CASPWGGETQYF
TGTGCTAGCCCTTGGGGGGGGGAGACCCAGTACTTC
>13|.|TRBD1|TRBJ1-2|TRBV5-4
CASSLGGNYGYTF
TGTGCCAGCAGCTTAGGGGGCAACTATGGCTACACCTTC
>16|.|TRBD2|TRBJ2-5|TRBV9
CASSVGSGGAPETQYF
TGTGCCAGCAGCGTAGGTAGCGGGGGGGCCCCAGAGACCCAGTACTTC
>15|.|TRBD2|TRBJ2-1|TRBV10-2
CASSEFSGGLNEQFF
TGCGCCAGCAGTGAGTTCAGCGGGGGGCTGAATGAGCAGTTCTTC
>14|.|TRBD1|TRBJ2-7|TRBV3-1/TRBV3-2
CASSQLGQFYEQYF
TGTGCCAGCAGCCAATTGGGACAGTTCTACGAGCAGTACTTC
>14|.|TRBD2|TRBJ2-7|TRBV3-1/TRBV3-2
CASSRGGGPYEQYF
TGTGCCAGCAGCCGCGGGGGAGGTCCCTACGAGCAGTACTTC
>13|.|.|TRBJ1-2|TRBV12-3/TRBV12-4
CASSLAQGYGYTF
TGTGCCAGCAGTTTAGCTCAGGGGTATGGCTACACCTTC
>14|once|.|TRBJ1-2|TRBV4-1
CASSQARDPYGYTF
TGCGCCAGCAGCCAAGCCAGGGATCCCTATGGCTACACCTTC
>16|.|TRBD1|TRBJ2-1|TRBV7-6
CASSSNPGQGLNEQFF
TGTGCCAGCAGCTCAAACCCGGGACAGGGTCTTAATGAGCAGTTCTTC